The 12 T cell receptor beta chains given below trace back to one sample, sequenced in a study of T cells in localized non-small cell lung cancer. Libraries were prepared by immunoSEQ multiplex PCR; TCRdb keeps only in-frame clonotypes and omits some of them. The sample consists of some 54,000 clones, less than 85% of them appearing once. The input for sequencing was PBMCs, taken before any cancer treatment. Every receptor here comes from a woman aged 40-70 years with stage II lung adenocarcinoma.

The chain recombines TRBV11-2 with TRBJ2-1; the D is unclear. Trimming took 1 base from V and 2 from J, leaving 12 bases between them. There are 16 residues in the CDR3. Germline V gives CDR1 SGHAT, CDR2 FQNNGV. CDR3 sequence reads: CASSLGGGTTYNEQFF. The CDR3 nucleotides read TGTGCCAGCAGCTTAGGAGGCGGAACTACCTACAATGAGCAGTTCTTC.

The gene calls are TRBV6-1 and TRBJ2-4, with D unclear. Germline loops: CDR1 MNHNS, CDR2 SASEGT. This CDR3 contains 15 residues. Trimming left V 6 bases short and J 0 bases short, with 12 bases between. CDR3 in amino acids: CASSPNLLAKNIQYF. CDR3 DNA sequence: TGTGCCAGCAGCCCGAACTTATTAGCCAAAAACATTCAGTACTTC.

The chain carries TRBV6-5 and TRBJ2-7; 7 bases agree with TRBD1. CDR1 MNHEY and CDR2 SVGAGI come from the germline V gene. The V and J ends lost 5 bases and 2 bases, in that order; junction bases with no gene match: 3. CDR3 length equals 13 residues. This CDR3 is CASSRDRAYEQYF. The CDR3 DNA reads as TGTGCCAGCAGTCGGGACAGAGCCTACGAGCAGTACTTC.

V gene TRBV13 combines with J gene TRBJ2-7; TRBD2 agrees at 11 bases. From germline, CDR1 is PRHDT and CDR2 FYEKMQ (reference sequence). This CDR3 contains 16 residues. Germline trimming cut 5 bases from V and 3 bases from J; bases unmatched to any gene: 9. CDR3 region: CASSPRLAGNSYEQYF. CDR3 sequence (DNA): TGTGCCAGCAGCCCCCGACTAGCGGGGAATAGCTACGAGCAGTACTTC.

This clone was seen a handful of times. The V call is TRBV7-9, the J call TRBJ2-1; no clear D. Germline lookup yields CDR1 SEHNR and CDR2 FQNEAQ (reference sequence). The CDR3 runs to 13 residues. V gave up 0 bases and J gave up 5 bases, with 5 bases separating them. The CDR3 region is CASSLARHNEQFF. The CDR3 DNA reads TGTGCCAGCAGCTTAGCTCGGCACAATGAGCAGTTCTTC.

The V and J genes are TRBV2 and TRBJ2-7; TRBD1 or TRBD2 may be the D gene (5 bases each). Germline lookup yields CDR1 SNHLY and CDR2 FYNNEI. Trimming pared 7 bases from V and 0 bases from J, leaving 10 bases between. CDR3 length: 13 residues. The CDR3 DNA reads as TGTGCCAGCACGGTGGGGGACTCCTACGAGCAGTACTTC. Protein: CASTVGDSYEQYF.

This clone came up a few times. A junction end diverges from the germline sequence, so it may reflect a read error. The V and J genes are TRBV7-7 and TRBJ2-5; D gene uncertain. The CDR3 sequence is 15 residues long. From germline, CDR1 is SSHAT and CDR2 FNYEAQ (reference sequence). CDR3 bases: TGTGCTAGCAGCTTATCTCCACGGTTTCAAGAGACCCAGTACTTC. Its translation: CASSLSPRFQETQYF. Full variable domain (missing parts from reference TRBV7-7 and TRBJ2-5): GAGVSQSPRYKVTKRGQDVTLRCDPISSHATLYWYQQALGQGPEFLTYFNYEAQPDKSGLPSDRFSAERPEGSISTLTIQRTEQRDSAMYRCASSLSPRFQETQYFGPGTRLLVL.

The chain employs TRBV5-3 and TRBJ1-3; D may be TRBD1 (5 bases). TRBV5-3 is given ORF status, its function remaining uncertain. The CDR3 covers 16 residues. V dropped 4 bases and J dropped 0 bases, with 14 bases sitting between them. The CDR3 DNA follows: TGTGCCAGAAGCGGAACAGGCGATCACTCTGGAAACACCATATATTTT. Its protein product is CARSGTGDHSGNTIYF.

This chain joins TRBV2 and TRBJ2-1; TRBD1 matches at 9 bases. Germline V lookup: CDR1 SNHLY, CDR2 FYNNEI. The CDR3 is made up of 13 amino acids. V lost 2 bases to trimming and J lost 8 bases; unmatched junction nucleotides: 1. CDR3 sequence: CASSEWTGDEQFF. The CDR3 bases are TGTGCCAGCAGTGAATGGACAGGGGATGAGCAGTTCTTC.

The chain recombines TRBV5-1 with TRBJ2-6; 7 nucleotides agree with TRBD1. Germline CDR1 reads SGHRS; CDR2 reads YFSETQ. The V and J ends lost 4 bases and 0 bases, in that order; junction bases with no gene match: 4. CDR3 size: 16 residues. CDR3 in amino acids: CASSARGISGANVLTF. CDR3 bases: TGCGCCAGCAGCGCCAGGGGGATCTCTGGGGCCAACGTCCTGACTTTC.

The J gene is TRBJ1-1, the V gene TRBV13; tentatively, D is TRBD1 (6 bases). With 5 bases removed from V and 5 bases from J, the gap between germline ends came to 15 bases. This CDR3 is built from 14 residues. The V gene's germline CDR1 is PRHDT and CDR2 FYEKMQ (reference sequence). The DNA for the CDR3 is TGTGCCAGCAGCCTAAACAGGGTTCAAACTGAAGCTTTCTTT. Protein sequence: CASSLNRVQTEAFF.

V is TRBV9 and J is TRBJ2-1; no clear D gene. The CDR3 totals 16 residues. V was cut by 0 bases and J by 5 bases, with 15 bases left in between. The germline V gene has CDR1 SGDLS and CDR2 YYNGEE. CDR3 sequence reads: CASSVVSTRQNNEQFF. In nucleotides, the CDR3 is TGTGCCAGCAGCGTAGTGTCCACCCGCCAGAACAATGAGCAGTTCTTC.